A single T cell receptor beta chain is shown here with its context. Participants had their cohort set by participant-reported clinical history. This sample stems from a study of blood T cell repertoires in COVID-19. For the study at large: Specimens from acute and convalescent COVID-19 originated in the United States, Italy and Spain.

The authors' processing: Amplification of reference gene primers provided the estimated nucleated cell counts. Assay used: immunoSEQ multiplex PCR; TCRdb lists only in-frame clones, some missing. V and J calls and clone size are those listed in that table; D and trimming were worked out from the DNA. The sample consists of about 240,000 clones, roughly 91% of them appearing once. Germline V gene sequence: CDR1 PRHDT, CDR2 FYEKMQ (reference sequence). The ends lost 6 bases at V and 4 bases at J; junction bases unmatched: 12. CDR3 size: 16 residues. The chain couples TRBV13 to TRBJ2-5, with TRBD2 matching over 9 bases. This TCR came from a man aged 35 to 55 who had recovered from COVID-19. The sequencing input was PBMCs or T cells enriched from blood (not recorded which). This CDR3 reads CASSLFGGRVAETQYF. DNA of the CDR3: TGTGCCAGCAGTCTATTTGGCGGGAGGGTTGCAGAGACCCAGTACTTC.